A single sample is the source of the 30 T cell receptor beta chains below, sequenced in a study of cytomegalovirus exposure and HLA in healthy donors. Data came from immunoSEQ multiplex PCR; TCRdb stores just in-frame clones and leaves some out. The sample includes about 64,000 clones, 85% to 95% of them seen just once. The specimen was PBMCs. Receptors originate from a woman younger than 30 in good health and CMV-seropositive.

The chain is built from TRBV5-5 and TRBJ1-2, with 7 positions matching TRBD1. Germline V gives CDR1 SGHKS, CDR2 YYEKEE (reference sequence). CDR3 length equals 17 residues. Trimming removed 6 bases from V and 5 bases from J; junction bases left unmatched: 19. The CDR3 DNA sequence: TGTGCCAGCACCCAGGGAGAGGGCAGGGGGTCGACGTATGGCTACACCTTC. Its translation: CASTQGEGRGSTYGYTF.

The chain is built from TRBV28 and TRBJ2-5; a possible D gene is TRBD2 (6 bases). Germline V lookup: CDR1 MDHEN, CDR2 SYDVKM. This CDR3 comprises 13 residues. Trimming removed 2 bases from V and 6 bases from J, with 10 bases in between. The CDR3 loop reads CASSLTSPKTQYF. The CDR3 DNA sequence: TGTGCCAGCAGTTTAACTAGCCCAAAGACCCAGTACTTC. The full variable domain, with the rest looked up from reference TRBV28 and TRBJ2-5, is DVKVTQSSRYLVKRTGEKVFLECVQDMDHENMFWYRQDPGLGLRLIYFSYDVKMKEKGDIPEGYSVSREKKERFSLILESASTNQTSMYLCASSLTSPKTQYFGPGTRLLVL.

The CDR3 region is CASSLEGQGTDTQYF. As DNA, the CDR3 is TGCGCCAGCAGCTTGGAGGGACAGGGGACAGATACGCAGTATTTT. This chain uses TRBV5-1 with TRBJ2-3, with TRBD1 matching 10 bases. Trimming took 0 bases from V and 3 from J; bases not matched to a gene: 1. Germline lookup yields CDR1 SGHRS and CDR2 YFSETQ. The CDR3 is 15 amino acids.

The CDR3 spells CASEPSGDTDTQYF. CDR3 DNA sequence: TGTGCCAGCGAGCCTAGCGGGGACACAGATACGCAGTATTTT. This sequence joins TRBV28 and TRBJ2-3; 9 positions agree with TRBD2. The CDR3 has 14 amino acids. Germline V CDR1 and CDR2: MDHEN, SYDVKM. V shed 8 bases and J 2 bases; nucleotides not matched to a gene: 5.

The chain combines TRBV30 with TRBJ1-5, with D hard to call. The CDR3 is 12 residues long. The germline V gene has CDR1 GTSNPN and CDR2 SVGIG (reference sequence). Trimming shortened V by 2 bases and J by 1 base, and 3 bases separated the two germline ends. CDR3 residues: CAWSLSNQPQHF. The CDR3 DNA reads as TGTGCCTGGAGTCTAAGCAATCAGCCCCAGCATTTT. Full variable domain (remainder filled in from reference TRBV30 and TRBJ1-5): SQTIHQWPATLVQPVGSPLSLECTVEGTSNPNLYWYRQAAGRGLQLLFYSVGIGQISSEVPQNLSASRPQDRQFILSSKKLLLSDSGFYLCAWSLSNQPQHFGDGTRLSIL.

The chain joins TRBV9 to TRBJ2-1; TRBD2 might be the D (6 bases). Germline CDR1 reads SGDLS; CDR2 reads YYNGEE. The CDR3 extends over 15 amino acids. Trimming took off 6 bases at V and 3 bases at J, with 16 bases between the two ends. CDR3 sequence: CASNGRASDYNEQFF. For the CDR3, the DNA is TGTGCCAGCAACGGACGGGCTAGCGACTACAATGAGCAGTTCTTC. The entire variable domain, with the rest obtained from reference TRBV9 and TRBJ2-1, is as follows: DSGVTQTPKHLITATGQRVTLRCSPRSGDLSVYWYQQSLDQGLQFLIQYYNGEERAKGNILERFSAQQFPDLHSELNLSSLELGDSALYFCASNGRASDYNEQFFGPGTRLTVL.

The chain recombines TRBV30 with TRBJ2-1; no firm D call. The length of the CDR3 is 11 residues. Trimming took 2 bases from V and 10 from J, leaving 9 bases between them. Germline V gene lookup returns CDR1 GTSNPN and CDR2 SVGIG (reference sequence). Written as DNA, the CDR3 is TGTGCCTGGAGTCTTAGTGTCGAGCAGTTCTTC. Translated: CAWSLSVEQFF.

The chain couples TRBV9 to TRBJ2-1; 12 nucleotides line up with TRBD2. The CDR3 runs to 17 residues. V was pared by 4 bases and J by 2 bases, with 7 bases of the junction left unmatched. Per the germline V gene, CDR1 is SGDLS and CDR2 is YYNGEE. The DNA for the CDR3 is TGTGCCAGCAGCAAACAACTAGCGGGGGGAACCTACAATGAGCAGTTCTTC. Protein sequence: CASSKQLAGGTYNEQFF.

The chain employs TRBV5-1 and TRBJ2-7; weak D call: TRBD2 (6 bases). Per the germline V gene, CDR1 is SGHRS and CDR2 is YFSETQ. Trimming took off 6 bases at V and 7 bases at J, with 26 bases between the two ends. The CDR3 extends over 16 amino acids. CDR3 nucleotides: TGCGCCAGCACCCCTTGGGGCGGGGCCTTGTTAGAGGAGCAGTACTTC. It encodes CASTPWGGALLEEQYF.

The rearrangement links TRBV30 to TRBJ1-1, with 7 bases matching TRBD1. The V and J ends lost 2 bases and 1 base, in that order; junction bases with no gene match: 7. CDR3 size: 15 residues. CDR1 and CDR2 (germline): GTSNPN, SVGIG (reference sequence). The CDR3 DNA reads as TGTGCCTGGAGTCCCCCTGGGACAGCGAACACTGAAGCTTTCTTT. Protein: CAWSPPGTANTEAFF.

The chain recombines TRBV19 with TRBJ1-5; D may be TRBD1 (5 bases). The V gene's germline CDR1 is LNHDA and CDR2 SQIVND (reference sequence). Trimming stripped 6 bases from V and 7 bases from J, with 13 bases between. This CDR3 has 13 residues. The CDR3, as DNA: TGTGCCAGTAGCTACGACAGAATCCAGCCCCAGCATTTT. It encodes CASSYDRIQPQHF.

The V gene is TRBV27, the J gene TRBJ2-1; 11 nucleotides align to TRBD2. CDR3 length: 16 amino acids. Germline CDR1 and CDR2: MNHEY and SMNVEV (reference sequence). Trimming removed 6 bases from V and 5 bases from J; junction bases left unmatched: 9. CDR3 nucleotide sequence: TGTGCCAGCAGACCACCGGGACTAGCGGCACACAATGAGCAGTTCTTC. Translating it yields CASRPPGLAAHNEQFF.

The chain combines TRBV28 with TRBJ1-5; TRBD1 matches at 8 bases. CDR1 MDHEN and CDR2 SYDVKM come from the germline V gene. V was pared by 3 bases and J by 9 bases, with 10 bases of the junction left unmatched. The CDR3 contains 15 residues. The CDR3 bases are TGTGCCAGCAGTTTGGGCCAGACAGGGGATCGGCCCCAGCATTTT. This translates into CASSLGQTGDRPQHF.

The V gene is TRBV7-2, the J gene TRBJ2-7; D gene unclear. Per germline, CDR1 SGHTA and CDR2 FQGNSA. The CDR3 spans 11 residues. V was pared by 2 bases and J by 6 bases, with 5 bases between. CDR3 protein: CASSLIGEQYF. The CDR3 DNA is TGTGCCAGCAGCTTAATCGGCGAGCAGTACTTC.

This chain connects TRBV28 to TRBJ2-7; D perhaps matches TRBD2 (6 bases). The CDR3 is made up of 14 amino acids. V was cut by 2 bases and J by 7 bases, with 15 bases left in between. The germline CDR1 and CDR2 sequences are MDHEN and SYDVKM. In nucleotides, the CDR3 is TGTGCCAGCAGTTTAATTCCGGGGGTTGGAGAGCAGTACTTC. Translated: CASSLIPGVGEQYF.

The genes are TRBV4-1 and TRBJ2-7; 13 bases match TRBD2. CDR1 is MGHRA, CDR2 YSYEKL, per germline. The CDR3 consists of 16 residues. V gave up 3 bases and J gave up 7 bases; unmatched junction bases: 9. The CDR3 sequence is CASSQGGTSGNGEQYF. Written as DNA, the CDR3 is TGCGCCAGCAGCCAGGGGGGGACTAGCGGGAATGGGGAGCAGTACTTC.

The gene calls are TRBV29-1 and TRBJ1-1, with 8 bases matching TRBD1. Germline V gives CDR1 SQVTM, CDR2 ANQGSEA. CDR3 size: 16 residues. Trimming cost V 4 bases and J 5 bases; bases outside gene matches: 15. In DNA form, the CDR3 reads TGCAGCGTTGCCCCGACAACCGGGACAGGCGGTACTGAAGCTTTCTTT. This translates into CSVAPTTGTGGTEAFF.

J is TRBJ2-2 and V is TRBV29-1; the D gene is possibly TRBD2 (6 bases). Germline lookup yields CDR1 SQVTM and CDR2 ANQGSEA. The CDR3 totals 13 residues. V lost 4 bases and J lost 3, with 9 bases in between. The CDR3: CSVGREDTGELFF. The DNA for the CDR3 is TGCAGCGTTGGGAGGGAGGACACCGGGGAGCTGTTTTTT.

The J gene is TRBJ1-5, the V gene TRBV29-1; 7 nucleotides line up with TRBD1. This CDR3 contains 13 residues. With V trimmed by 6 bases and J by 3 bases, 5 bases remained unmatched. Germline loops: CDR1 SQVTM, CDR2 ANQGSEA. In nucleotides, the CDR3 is TGCAGCGTGGGAGGACAGGACAATCAGCCCCAGCATTTT. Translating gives CSVGGQDNQPQHF.

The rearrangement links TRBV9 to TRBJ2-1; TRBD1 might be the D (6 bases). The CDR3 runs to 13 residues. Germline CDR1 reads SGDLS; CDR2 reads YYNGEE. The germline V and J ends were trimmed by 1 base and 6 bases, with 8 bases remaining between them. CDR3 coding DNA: TGTGCCAGCAGCGTAACAGGGAGCAATGAGCAGTTCTTC. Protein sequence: CASSVTGSNEQFF.

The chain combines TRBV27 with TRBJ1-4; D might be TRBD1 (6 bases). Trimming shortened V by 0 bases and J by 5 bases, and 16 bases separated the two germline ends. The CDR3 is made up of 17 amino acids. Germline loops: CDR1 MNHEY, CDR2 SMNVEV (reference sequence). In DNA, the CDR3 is TGTGCCAGCAGTTTATCATTAGGGGGGGCACCCAATGAAAAACTGTTTTTT. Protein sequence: CASSLSLGGAPNEKLFF.

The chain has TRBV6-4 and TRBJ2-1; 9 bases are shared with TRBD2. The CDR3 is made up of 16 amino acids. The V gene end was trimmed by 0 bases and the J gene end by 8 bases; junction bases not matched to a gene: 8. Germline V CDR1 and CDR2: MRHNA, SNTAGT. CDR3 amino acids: CASSDSPSGISDEQFF. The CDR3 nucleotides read TGTGCCAGCAGTGACTCCCCTAGCGGGATATCGGATGAGCAGTTCTTC.

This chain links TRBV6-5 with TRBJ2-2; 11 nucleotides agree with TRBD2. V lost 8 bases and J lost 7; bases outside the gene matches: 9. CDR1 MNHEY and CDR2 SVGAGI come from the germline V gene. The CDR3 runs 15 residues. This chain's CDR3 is CASGHSGRVGGELFF. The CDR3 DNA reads TGTGCCAGCGGACATAGCGGGAGGGTAGGCGGGGAGCTGTTTTTT.

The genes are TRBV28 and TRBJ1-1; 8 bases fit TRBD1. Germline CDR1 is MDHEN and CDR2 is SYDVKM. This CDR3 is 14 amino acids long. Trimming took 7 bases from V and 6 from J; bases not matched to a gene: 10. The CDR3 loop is CASKGQAFFAEAFF. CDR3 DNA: TGTGCCAGCAAGGGACAGGCATTTTTTGCTGAAGCTTTCTTT. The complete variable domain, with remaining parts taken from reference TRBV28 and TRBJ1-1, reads DVKVTQSSRYLVKRTGEKVFLECVQDMDHENMFWYRQDPGLGLRLIYFSYDVKMKEKGDIPEGYSVSREKKERFSLILESASTNQTSMYLCASKGQAFFAEAFFGQGTRLTVV.

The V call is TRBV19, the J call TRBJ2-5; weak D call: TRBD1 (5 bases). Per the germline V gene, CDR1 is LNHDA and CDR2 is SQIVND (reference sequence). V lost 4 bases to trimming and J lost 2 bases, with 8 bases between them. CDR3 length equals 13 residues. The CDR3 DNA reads TGTGCCAGTAGTAAAGACAGTCAAGAGACCCAGTACTTC. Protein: CASSKDSQETQYF.

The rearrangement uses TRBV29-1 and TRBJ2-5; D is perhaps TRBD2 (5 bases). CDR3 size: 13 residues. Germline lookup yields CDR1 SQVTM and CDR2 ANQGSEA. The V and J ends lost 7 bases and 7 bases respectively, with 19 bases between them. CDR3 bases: TGCAGCGCCTGCCAGGAGGTGAGAGGGACCCAGTACTTC. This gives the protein CSACQEVRGTQYF.

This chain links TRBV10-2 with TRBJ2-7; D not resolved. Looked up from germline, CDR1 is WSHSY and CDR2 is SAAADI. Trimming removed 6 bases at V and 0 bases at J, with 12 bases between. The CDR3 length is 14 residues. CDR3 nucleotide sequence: TGCGCCAGCAGACGAAGCCGGAGCTCCTACGAGCAGTACTTC. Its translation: CASRRSRSSYEQYF.

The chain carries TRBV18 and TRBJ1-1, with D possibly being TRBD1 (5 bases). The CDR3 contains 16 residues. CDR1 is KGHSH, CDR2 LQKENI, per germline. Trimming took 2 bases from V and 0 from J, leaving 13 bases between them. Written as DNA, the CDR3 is TGTGCCAGCTCACCAATGGGGGGATCCTTGAACACTGAAGCTTTCTTT. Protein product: CASSPMGGSLNTEAFF.

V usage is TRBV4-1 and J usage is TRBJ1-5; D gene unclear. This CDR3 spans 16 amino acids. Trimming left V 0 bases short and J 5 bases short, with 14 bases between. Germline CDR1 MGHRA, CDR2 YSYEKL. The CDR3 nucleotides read TGCGCCAGCAGCCAAGAGTTCCCACTAATTGATCAGCCCCAGCATTTT. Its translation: CASSQEFPLIDQPQHF.

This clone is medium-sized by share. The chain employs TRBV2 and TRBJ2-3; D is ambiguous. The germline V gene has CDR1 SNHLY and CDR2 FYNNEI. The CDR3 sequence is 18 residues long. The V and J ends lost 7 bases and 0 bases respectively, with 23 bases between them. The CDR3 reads CASNPDEVTTYSTDTQYF. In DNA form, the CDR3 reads TGTGCCAGCAACCCGGATGAAGTAACTACCTATAGCACAGATACGCAGTATTTT.